The clone carrying this T cell receptor beta chain was seen just once. Isolated RNA was reverse transcribed in full, so expressed TCRB transcripts were sequenced. This table comes from immunoSEQ multiplex PCR, and its TCRdb copy is limited to in-frame clones, with some not included. The sample has 330,000 or so clones, roughly 21% seen once. The CDR3 totals 14 residues. Germline loops: CDR1 GTSNPN, CDR2 SVGIG (reference sequence). V shed 0 bases, J shed 9 bases, and the junction held 8 bases outside the gene matches. The entry originates in a study of beta chain features in type 1 diabetes. The sequence came from a young woman in good health. The sequenced sample consisted of naive CD4+ T cells from blood. This chain links TRBV30 with TRBJ1-5; 7 bases are shared with TRBD1. DNA for the CDR3: TGTGCCTGGAGTGTACAGACAGGGAATTCGCCCCAGCATTTT. As protein: CAWSVQTGNSPQHF.